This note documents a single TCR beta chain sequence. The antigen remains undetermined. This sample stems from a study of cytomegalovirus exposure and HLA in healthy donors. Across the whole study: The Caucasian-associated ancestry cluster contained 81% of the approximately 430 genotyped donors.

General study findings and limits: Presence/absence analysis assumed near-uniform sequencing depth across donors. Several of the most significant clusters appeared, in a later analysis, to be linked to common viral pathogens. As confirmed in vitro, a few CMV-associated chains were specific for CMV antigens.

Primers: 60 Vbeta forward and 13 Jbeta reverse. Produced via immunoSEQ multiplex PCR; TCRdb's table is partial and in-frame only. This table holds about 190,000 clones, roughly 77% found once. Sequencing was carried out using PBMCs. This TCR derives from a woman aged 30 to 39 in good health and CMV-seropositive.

CDR3 nucleotides: TGCGCCAGCAGTAAACCGGGACTAGCAATCCACGAGCAGTACTTC. It specifies CASSKPGLAIHEQYF. J is TRBJ2-7 and V is TRBV5-1; 9 positions agree with TRBD2. The CDR3 totals 15 residues. V shed 5 bases, J shed 5 bases, and the junction held 11 bases outside the gene matches. In germline, CDR1 is SGHRS, CDR2 YFSETQ. The variable domain in full, with the rest retrieved from reference TRBV5-1 and TRBJ2-7, is KAGVTQTPRYLIKTRGQQVTLSCSPISGHRSVSWYQQTPGQGLQFLFEYFSETQRNKGNFPGRFSGRQFSNSRSEMNVSTLELGDSALYLCASSKPGLAIHEQYFGPGTRLTVT.